This T cell receptor beta chain was captured by sequencing in a study of blood T cell repertoires in COVID-19. In the original workflow: Amplifying reference gene primers gave estimates of nucleated cell counts. Sequencing used immunoSEQ multiplex PCR; TCRdb keeps in-frame clones, though not all of them. The V and J calls and clone size come from that table; D and trimming were worked out from the DNA. The sample has around 250,000 clones; approximately 85% are singletons. Germline V gene data show CDR1 as SGHRS and CDR2 as YFSETQ. The CDR3 runs 21 residues. With 1 base removed from V and 6 bases from J, the gap between germline ends came to 34 bases. Cohort assignment relied on participant-reported clinical history. Resolution of symptoms, clearance, or two negative PCRs was present in recovered Cohort 3 donors.

Sequencing was done on a sample of PBMCs or T cells enriched from blood (not recorded which). This TCR was recovered from a woman in her forties or fifties who had recovered from COVID-19. The rearrangement links TRBV5-1 to TRBJ1-1; weak D call: TRBD1 (5 bases). Written as DNA, the CDR3 is TGCGCCAGCAGCTTGTTCGGCGTGGGGCGCGAGGTAGCCCCGATGTACGCTGAAGCTTTCTTT. Translation: CASSLFGVGREVAPMYAEAFF.